These 16 T cell receptor beta chains share one sample of origin, sequenced in a study of T cells in Graves' hyperthyroidism and ophthalmopathy. RNA transcripts gave rise to amplified TCR beta CDR3 regions. The primer set for the first-round RT-PCR of the TCR CDR3 was HTBI. Each CDR3 protein is one row after TCRdb ran MiXCR on the multiplex PCR reads. The table has approximately 590,000 distinct CDR3 sequences, approximately 15% seen once. What was sequenced was blood. The receptors were gathered from a woman in her twenties or thirties with Graves' hyperthyroidism.

This chain connects TRBV11-2 to TRBJ1-3; no firm D call. Per the germline V gene, CDR1 is SGHAT and CDR2 is FQNNGV. The length of the CDR3 is 14 residues. V lost 5 bases to trimming and J lost 4 bases, with 12 bases between them. This chain's CDR3 is CASSRLGSGNTIYF. CDR3 DNA sequence: TGTGCCAGCAGCCGGTTGGGGTCAGGAAACACCATATATTTT.

This clonotype has a count of ten or more. V gene TRBV7-9 combines with J gene TRBJ2-7; maybe TRBD1 (5 bases). Germline V gene data show CDR1 as SEHNR and CDR2 as FQNEAQ (reference sequence). The CDR3 has 14 amino acids. The V and J ends lost 5 bases and 2 bases respectively, with 13 bases between them. This CDR3 is CASSLGHGPYEQYF. CDR3 coding DNA: TGTGCCAGCAGCCTCGGACACGGCCCCTACGAGCAGTACTTC.

This clonotype occurred many times. J is TRBJ2-7 and V is TRBV11-2; 8 bases are shared with TRBD1. This CDR3 has 15 residues. Germline lookup yields CDR1 SGHAT and CDR2 FQNNGV. With 5 bases clipped from V and 5 bases from J, the junction kept 11 bases outside the gene matches. Written as DNA, the CDR3 is TGTGCCAGCAGCGAAGGGCAGGGGGCGGTGGACGAGCAGTACTTC. Its protein product is CASSEGQGAVDEQYF.

A note on this clonotype: At one of its ends the junction is not consistent with the germline gene, which may arise from a read error. The chain couples TRBV2 to TRBJ2-1; D gene uncertain. CDR3 length: 10 amino acids. Germline V gives CDR1 SNHLY, CDR2 FYNNEI. CDR3: CASRNSVWIF. CDR3 in DNA: TGTGCCAGCAGGAACAGCGTATGGATCTTC.

In its sample, this clonotype was seen a few times. V is TRBV20-1 and J is TRBJ1-2, with unresolved D. This CDR3 contains 11 residues. V lost 7 bases, J lost 4 bases, and 10 bases lay in between. Germline CDR1 and CDR2: DFQATT and SNEGSKA (reference sequence). Here the CDR3 reads CSVEGVYGYTF. The CDR3 region has the DNA TGCAGTGTAGAGGGTGTCTATGGCTACACCTTC.

The gene calls are TRBV5-4 and TRBJ1-2; 12 nucleotides agree with TRBD1. With 4 bases clipped from V and 4 bases from J, the junction kept 11 bases outside the gene matches. The germline CDR1 and CDR2 sequences are SGHNT and YYREEE (reference sequence). The length of the CDR3 is 17 residues. CDR3 region: CASSTGTGGPSGYGYTF. For the CDR3, the DNA is TGTGCCAGCAGCACGGGGACAGGGGGCCCAAGTGGCTATGGCTACACCTTC.

This clonotype came up many times. This chain uses TRBV3-1 with TRBJ2-1; a possible D gene is TRBD2 (5 bases). CDR1 LGHDT and CDR2 YNNKEL come from the germline V gene (reference sequence). The CDR3 extends over 15 amino acids. Trimming took off 3 bases at V and 4 bases at J, with 13 bases between the two ends. CDR3 protein: CASSHGSGNYNEQFF. CDR3 nucleotides: TGTGCCAGCAGCCACGGCAGCGGCAATTACAATGAGCAGTTCTTC.

The sample holds a few counts of this clonotype. V and J are TRBV10-3 and TRBJ1-5; tentative D call: TRBD1 (5 bases). The V and J ends lost 4 bases and 4 bases respectively, with 11 bases between them. The CDR3 extends over 14 amino acids. Germline assignment: CDR1 ENHRY and CDR2 SYGVKD. The CDR3 coding sequence is TGTGCCATCAGTGGGGCCGGGGGAAATCAGCCCCAGCATTTT. Protein product: CAISGAGGNQPQHF.

About this clonotype: A junction boundary mismatches the germline segment, possibly from a read error. The rearrangement links TRBV6-4 to TRBJ1-3, with D uncertain. The germline V gene encodes CDR1 MRHNA and CDR2 SNTAGT. This CDR3 region has 18 residues. The CDR3 bases are TGTGCCAGCAGGGACTGGAGGAAGGCAGCAGACTCTGGAAACACCATATATTTT. Encoded protein: CASRDWRKAADSGNTIYF.

Of note for this clonotype: A clone one base away is much larger, so this may be a read error. The V gene is TRBV29-1, the J gene TRBJ2-1; D unresolved. V lost 5 bases to trimming and J lost 10 bases, with 18 bases between them. CDR1 and CDR2 from the germline V gene are SQVTM and ANQGSEA. The CDR3 consists of 13 residues. CDR3 sequence: CSVIDGSPTEQFF. CDR3 nucleotide sequence: TGCAGCGTTATCGACGGGTCCCCCACGGAGCAGTTCTTC.

The table lists this clonotype with a few counts. Here the CDR3 omits its conserved ending phenylalanine or tryptophan, so a read error is the likely source. The chain joins TRBV4-1 to TRBJ2-7; no reliable D call. The CDR3 extends over 14 amino acids. Deletions cut 0 bases from V and 0 bases from J, with 6 bases between. Looked up from germline, CDR1 is MGHRA and CDR2 is YSYEKL. The CDR3 spells CASSQDPDSYEQYS. DNA for the CDR3: TGCGCCAGCAGCCAAGATCCGGACTCCTACGAGCAGTACTCC.

In regard to this clonotype: Just one base apart from a much larger clone, this may be a read error. DNA for the CDR3: TGTGCTAGTGGGGATCAACCCGGGACAGACGGTGTCGGGGAGCTGTGTTTT. Amino acids: CASGDQPGTDGVGELCF. The rearrangement links TRBV12-5 to TRBJ2-2; 7 nucleotides align to TRBD1. The germline V gene encodes CDR1 LGHNT and CDR2 FRNRAP. The CDR3 is 17 residues long.

V is TRBV12-3 or TRBV12-4 and J is TRBJ1-4; tentatively, D is TRBD1 (6 bases). The length of the CDR3 is 14 residues. Trimming stripped 6 bases from V and 7 bases from J, with 15 bases between. CDR3 coding DNA: TGTGCCAGCAGCCGGGACATCGAAGGTGAAAAACTGTTTTTT. Translation gives CASSRDIEGEKLFF.

This rearrangement joins TRBV4-1 to TRBJ1-6; D is possibly TRBD1 (6 bases). CDR3 length equals 13 residues. Trimming cost V 1 base and J 10 bases, with 8 bases left between them. Per germline, CDR1 MGHRA and CDR2 YSYEKL. CDR3 loop: CASSQGTASPLHF. DNA for the CDR3: TGCGCCAGCAGCCAAGGGACAGCCTCACCCCTCCACTTT.

This clonotype came up many times. DNA for the CDR3: TGTGCCAGCAGCTTAGGACCTACTAGCTCCTACGAGCAGTACTTC. Its translation: CASSLGPTSSYEQYF. The J gene is TRBJ2-7, the V gene TRBV7-2; the D gene is possibly TRBD2 (5 bases). Trimming removed 1 base from V and 0 bases from J, with 10 bases in between. The CDR3 covers 15 residues. CDR1 and CDR2 from the germline V gene are SGHTA and FQGNSA.

This clonotype was recorded only once. The V and J genes are TRBV19 and TRBJ2-3; D is undetermined. With 10 bases removed from V and 8 bases from J, the gap between germline ends came to 10 bases. The length of the CDR3 is 10 residues. The germline V gene encodes CDR1 LNHDA and CDR2 SQIVND (reference sequence). The CDR3 spells CATSDGTQYF. CDR3 nucleotides: TGTGCCACCTCGGACGGTACGCAGTATTTT.